The source of this TCR beta chain is a study of Ad26.COV2.S vaccination and SARS-CoV-2 variants. On this clone itself: Its antigen is unknown.

The treatment is: around 19 received Ad26.COV2.S at low or high dose, single or two shots; a few received placebo; per-sample allocation not given. Collection of samples fell on day 63 after the first vaccine or placebo injection. Aged 18-55 years, donor was enrolled in Boston in the early 2020s. It was Wuhan-strain SARS-CoV-2 spike that the Ad26 vaccine vector expressed. Using immunoSEQ multiplex PCR, the repertoire was profiled, and TCRdb retains in-frame clones only, with some absent. The table records roughly 350,000 clones, around nine tenths of them present only once. Study-wide findings and caveats: Breadth, reportedly substantial, characterized the spike-specific CD8+ and CD4+ T cell responses after vaccination. Among vaccine recipients, spike-specific TCR breadth exceeded that of placebo recipients.

CDR1 is SGHVS, CDR2 FQNEAQ, per germline. The V and J ends lost 1 base and 4 bases, in that order; junction bases with no gene match: 7. The CDR3 loop spans 16 amino acids. The material was peripheral blood, obtained in a trial of Ad26.COV2.S vaccine versus placebo. The clonotype was recovered from a person between 18 and 60 years old who received the Ad26.COV2.S COVID-19 vaccine or a placebo. J is TRBJ2-3 and V is TRBV7-8; 8 bases line up with TRBD1. CDR3 loop: CASSLVGQGVSDTQYF. The CDR3 bases are TGTGCCAGCAGCTTAGTCGGACAGGGAGTTTCAGATACGCAGTATTTT.